This T cell receptor (beta chain) was sequenced for a study of blood T cell repertoires in COVID-19 (dated by TCRdb to about 2020). About the investigation overall: Collaborator samples came from the United States, Italy and Spain and covered acute and convalescent phases of COVID-19. The material from the prospective study consisted of cDNA or gDNA derived from T cells, B-cell-depleted T cells, or PBMCs. Deeply sampled blood TCRbeta repertoires from subjects exposed to, actively infected with, or recovered from COVID-19 were included in the dataset. The repertoires were released in a freely available public database intended as a resource for research on the immune response to SARS-CoV-2. The samples were drawn from the first 160 participants of the ongoing ImmuneRACE study and from under 1,500 subjects provided by 6 global collaborators. The sample metadata nearly always contained a de-identified subject ID, COVID-19 status, age in years and sex. Where available, HLA class I and class II types were obtained from metadata supplied by the sample provider rather than from assay-based typing.

CDR1 GTSNPN and CDR2 SVGIG are derived from the germline V gene (reference sequence). Its CDR3 holds 12 amino acids, cysteine through phenylalanine. Only the CDR3 part of the read is kept: 36 bases, read in frame from the first base. Trimming takes 5 bases from V and 7 bases from J, and the germline ends sit 15 bases apart. Whole blood was collected in K2EDTA tubes by collaborating institutions according to the institutions' own protocols. For TCRbeta analysis, collaborators shipped samples in one of three forms: frozen whole blood, isolated PBMCs, or DNA extracted from either of those sample types. What the study reported, not specific to this receptor: The quantity of clinical and demographic metadata differed by source and by participant and was supplied without curation.

A note on this clone: Its binding antigen is unknown. No qualities accompany the bases; no much larger clone lies one base away.

TCRbeta CDR3 regions were amplified from genomic DNA using the immunoSEQ Assay, a bias-controlled multiplex PCR. As for the original processing: Within the assay, amplification of reference gene primers was used to estimate how many nucleated cells each sample contained. To quantify the absolute abundance of each unique TCRbeta CDR3 rearrangement, sequence reads were collapsed and filtered. Productive Simpson clonality was computed per sample as the square root of Simpson's diversity index over productive rearrangements. The table comes from immuneACCESS by way of TCRdb, which keeps in-frame sequences with V and J called. Part of the clones is missing from these tables; in studies checked, under half for an unresolved V gene and the rest for unknown reasons. V and J calls plus clone size are reproduced from that table; the DNA served to infer D and trimming. The sample contains 68,000 or so clones, 79% of them found a single time. The ten largest clones add up to around 32% of the sample.

In this chain, TRBV30 is recombined with TRBJ2-7; possibly the D gene is TRBD1, per 5 matching bases. The source is a human donor in a cohort sampled during active COVID-19. Sequencing was carried out using peripheral blood. The nucleotides are TGTGCCTGGGGCTGGGGCTCCGGAGAGCAGTACTTC. The resulting protein is CAWGWGSGEQYF.